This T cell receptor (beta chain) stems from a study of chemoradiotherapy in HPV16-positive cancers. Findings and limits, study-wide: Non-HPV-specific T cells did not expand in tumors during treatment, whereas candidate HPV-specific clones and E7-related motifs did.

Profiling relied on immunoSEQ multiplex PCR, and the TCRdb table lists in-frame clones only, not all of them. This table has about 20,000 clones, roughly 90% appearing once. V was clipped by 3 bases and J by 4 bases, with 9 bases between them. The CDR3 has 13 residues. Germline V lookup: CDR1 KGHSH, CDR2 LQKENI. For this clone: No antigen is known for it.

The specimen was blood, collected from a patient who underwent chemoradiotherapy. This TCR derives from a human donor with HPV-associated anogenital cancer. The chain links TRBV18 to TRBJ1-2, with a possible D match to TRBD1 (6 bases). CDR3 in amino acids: CASSPDRVYGYTF. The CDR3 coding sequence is TGTGCCAGCTCACCGGACAGAGTCTATGGCTACACCTTC.